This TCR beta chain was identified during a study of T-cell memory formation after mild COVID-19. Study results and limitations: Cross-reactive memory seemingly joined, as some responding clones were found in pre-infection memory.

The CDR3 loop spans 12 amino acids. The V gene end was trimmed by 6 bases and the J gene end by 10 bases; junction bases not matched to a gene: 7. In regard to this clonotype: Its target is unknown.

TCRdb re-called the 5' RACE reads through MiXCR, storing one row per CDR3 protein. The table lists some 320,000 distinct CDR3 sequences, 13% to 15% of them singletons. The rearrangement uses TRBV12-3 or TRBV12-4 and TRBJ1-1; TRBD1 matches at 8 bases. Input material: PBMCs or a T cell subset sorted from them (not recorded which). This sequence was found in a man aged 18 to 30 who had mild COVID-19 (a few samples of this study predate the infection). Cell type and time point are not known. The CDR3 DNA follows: TGTGCCAGCAGCCCAGGGGGCTTCTCAGCTTTCTTT. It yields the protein CASSPGGFSAFF.